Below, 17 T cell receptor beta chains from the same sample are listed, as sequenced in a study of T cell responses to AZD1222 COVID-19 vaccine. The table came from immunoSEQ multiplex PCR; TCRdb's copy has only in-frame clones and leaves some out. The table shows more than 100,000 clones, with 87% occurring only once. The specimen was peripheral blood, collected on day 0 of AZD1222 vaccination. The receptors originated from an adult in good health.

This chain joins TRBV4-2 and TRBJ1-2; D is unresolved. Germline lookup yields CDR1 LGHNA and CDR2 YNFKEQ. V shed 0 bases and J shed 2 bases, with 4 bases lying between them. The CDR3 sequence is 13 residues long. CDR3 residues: CASSQERNYGYTF. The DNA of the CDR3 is TGTGCCAGCAGCCAAGAACGGAACTATGGCTACACCTTC.

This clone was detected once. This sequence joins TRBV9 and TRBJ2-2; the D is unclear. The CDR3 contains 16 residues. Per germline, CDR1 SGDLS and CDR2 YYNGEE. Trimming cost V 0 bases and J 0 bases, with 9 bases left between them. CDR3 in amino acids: CASSVVLSTNTGELFF. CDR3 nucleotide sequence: TGTGCCAGCAGCGTAGTCCTCAGTACGAACACCGGGGAGCTGTTTTTT.

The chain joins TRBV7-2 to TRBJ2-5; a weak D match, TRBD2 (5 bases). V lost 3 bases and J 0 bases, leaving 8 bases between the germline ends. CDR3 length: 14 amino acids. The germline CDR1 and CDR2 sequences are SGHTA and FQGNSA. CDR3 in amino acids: CASSFSGHQETQYF. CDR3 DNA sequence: TGTGCCAGCAGCTTCAGCGGTCACCAAGAGACCCAGTACTTC.

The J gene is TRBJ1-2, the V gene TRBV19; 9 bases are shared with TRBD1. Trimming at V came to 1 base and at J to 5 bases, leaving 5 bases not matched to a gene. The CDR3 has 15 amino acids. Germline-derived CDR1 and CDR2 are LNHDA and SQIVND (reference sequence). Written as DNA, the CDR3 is TGTGCCAGTAGTATAGCACAGGGGGCCTGGTATGGCTACACCTTC. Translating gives CASSIAQGAWYGYTF.

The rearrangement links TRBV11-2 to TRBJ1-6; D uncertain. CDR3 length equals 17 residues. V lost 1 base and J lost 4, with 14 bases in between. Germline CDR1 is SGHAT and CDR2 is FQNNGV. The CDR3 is CASSLGDRAQYNSPLHF. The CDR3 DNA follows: TGTGCCAGCAGCTTAGGCGACCGGGCCCAGTATAATTCACCCCTCCACTTT.

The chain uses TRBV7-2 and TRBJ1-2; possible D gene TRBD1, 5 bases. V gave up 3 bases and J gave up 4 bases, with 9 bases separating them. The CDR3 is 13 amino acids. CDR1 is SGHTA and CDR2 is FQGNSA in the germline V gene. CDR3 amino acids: CASSLAGIYGYTF. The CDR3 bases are TGTGCCAGCAGCTTGGCAGGGATCTATGGCTACACCTTC.

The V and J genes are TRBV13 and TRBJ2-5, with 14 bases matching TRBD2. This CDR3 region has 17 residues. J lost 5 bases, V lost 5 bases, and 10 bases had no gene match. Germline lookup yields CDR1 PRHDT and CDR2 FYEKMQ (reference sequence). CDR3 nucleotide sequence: TGTGCCAGCAGCGGTCGGACTAGCGGGGGGCCGCGGGAGACCCAGTACTTC. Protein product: CASSGRTSGGPRETQYF.

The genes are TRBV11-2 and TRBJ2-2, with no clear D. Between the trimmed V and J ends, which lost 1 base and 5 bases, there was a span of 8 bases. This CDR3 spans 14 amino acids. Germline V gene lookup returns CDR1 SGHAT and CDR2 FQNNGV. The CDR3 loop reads CASSLGHLTGELFF. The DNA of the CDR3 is TGTGCCAGCAGCTTAGGCCATCTAACCGGGGAGCTGTTTTTT. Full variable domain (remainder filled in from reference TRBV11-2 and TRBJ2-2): EAGVAQSPRYKIIEKRQSVAFWCNPISGHATLYWYQQILGQGPKLLIQFQNNGVVDDSQLPKDRFSAERLKGVDSTLKIQPAKLEDSAVYLCASSLGHLTGELFFGEGSRLTVL.

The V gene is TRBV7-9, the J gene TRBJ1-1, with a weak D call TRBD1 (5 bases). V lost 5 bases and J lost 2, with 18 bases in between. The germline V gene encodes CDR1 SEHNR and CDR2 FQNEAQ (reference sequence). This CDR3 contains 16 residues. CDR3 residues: CASSPRIIRDNTEAFF. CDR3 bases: TGTGCCAGCAGCCCAAGAATAATCAGGGATAACACTGAAGCTTTCTTT.

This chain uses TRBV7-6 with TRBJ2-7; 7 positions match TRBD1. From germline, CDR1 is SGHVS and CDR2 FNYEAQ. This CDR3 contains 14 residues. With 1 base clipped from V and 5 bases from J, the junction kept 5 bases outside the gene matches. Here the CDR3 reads CASSLDRGRDEQYF. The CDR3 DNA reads TGTGCCAGCAGCTTAGACAGGGGAAGGGACGAGCAGTACTTC.

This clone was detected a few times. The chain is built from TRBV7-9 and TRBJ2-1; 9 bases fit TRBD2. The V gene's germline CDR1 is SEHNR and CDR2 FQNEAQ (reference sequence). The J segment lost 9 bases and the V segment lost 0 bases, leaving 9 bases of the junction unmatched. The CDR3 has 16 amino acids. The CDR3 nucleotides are TGTGCCAGCAGCTTAGCCGGCGGGGGGGCCTCTGGTGAGCAGTTCTTC. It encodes CASSLAGGGASGEQFF. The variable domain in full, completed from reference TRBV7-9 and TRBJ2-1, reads DTGVSQNPRHKITKRGQNVTFRCDPISEHNRLYWYRQTLGQGPEFLTYFQNEAQLEKSRLLSDRFSAERPKGSFSTLEIQRTEQGDSAMYLCASSLAGGGASGEQFFGPGTRLTVL.

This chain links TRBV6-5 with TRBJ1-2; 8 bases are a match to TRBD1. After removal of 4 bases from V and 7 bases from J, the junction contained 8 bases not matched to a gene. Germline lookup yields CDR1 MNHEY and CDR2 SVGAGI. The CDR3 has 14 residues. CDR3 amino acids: CASSSRTGIGGYTF. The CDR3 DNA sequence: TGTGCCAGCAGTTCCCGGACAGGGATCGGTGGCTACACCTTC.

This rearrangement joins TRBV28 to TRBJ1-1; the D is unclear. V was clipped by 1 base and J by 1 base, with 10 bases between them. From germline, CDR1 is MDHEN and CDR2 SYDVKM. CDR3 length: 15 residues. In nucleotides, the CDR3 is TGTGCCAGCAGTTTATTTGCAGAACCGAACACTGAAGCTTTCTTT. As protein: CASSLFAEPNTEAFF.

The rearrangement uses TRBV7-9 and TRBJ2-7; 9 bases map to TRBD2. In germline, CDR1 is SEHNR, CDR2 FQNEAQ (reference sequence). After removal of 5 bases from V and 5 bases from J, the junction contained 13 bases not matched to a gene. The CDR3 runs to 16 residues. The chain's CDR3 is CASSPDHSGGPNEQYF. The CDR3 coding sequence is TGTGCCAGCAGCCCTGACCACAGCGGGGGGCCGAACGAGCAGTACTTC.

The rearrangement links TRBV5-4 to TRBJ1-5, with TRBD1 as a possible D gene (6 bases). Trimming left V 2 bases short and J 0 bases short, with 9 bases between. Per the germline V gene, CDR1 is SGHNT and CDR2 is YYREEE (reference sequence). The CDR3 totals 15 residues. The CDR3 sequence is CASSFGTNSNQPQHF. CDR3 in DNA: TGTGCCAGCAGCTTCGGGACAAATAGCAATCAGCCCCAGCATTTT. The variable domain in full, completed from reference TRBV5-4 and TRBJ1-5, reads ETGVTQSPTHLIKTRGQQVTLRCSSQSGHNTVSWYQQALGQGPQFIFQYYREEENGRGNFPPRFSGLQFPNYSSELNVNALELDDSALYLCASSFGTNSNQPQHFGDGTRLSIL.

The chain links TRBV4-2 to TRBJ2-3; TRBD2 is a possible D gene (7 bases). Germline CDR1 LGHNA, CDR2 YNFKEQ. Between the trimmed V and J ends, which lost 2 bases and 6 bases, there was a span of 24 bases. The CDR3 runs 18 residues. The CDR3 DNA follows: TGTGCCAGCAGCCAAATAAGCGGCGGGGGCCTAGCTGGCGATACGCAGTATTTT. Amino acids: CASSQISGGGLAGDTQYF.

CDR3 bases: TGTGCCAGCAGCGAGGGGAAGCGGAGCACAGATACGCAGTATTTT. It codes for CASSEGKRSTDTQYF. The V gene is TRBV6-5, the J gene TRBJ2-3; D is perhaps TRBD1 or TRBD2 (5 bases each). The CDR3 contains 15 residues. From germline, CDR1 is MNHEY and CDR2 SVGAGI. Deletions cut 6 bases from V and 0 bases from J, with 13 bases between.